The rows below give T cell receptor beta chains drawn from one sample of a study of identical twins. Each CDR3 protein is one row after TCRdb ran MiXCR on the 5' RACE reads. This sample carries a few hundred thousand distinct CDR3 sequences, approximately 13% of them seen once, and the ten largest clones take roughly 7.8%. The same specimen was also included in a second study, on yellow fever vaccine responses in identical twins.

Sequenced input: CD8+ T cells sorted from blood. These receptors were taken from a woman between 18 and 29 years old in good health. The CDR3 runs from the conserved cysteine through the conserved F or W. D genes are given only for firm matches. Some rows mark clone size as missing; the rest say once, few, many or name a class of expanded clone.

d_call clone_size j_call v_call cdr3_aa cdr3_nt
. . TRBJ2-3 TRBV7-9 CASRGLERDTQYF TGTGCCAGCAGGGGGTTGGAACGGGATACGCAGTATTTT
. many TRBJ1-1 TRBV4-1 CASSQAQGTEAFF TGCGCCAGCAGCCAAGCCCAGGGCACTGAAGCTTTCTTT
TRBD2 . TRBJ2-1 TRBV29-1 CSVEGLAGNYNEQFF TGCAGCGTTGAAGGGCTAGCGGGGAACTACAATGAGCAGTTCTTC
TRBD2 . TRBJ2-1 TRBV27 CASSLYPSGGNNEQFF TGTGCCAGCAGTTTATATCCTAGCGGGGGGAACAATGAGCAGTTCTTC
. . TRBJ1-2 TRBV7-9 CASSLPAGNGYTF TGTGCCAGCAGCTTGCCGGCAGGGAATGGCTACACCTTC
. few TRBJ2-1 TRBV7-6 CASSLRTALYSYNEQFF TGTGCCAGCAGCCTCCGGACAGCCCTATACTCCTACAATGAGCAGTTCTTC
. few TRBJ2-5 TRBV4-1 CASSQGIMETQYF TGCGCCAGCAGCCAAGGGATCATGGAGACCCAGTACTTC
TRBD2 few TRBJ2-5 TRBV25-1 CASSELGASGGQETQYF TGTGCCAGCAGTGAATTAGGGGCTAGCGGGGGGCAAGAGACCCAGTACTTC
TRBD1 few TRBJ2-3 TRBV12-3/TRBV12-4 CASSKPGQKDTQYF TGTGCCAGCAGTAAACCGGGACAGAAAGATACGCAGTATTTT
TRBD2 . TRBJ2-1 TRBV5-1 CASSLAGYSMAGVSGRSYNEQFF TGCGCCAGCAGCTTGGCCGGTTACTCCATGGCGGGAGTATCGGGTAGATCCTACAATGAGCAGTTCTTC
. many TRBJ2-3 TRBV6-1 CASSPPGRADTQYF TGTGCCAGCAGCCCCCCGGGTCGGGCAGATACGCAGTATTTT
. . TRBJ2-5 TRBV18 CASSPGHMGGQETQYF TGTGCCAGCTCACCCGGACACATGGGGGGTCAAGAGACCCAGTACTTC
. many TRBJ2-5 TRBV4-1 CASSQGEETQYF TGCGCCAGCAGCCAGGGAGAAGAGACCCAGTACTTC
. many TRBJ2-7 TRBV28 CASSFRFGQGSNEQYF TGTGCCAGCAGTTTCCGGTTTGGTCAGGGGAGCAACGAGCAGTACTTC
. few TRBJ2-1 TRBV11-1 CASSDKTESWALRSYNEQFF TGTGCCAGCAGCGACAAGACCGAATCTTGGGCTTTACGCTCCTACAATGAGCAGTTCTTC
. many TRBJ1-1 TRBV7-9 CASSLLGTEAFF TGTGCCAGCAGCTTATTAGGGACTGAAGCTTTCTTT
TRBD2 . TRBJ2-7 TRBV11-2 CASSREEFYGGSYEQYF TGTGCCAGCAGCCGGGAGGAGTTTTACGGGGGCTCCTACGAGCAGTACTTC
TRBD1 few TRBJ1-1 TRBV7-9 CASSLDRGREAFF TGTGCCAGCAGCTTAGACAGGGGGCGTGAAGCTTTCTTT
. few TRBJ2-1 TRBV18 CASSPLAKASYNEQFF TGTGCCAGCTCACCTTTGGCGAAAGCCTCATACAATGAGCAGTTCTTC
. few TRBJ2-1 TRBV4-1 CASRDGGSPYNEQFF TGCGCCAGCAGGGACGGGGGATCTCCTTACAATGAGCAGTTCTTC
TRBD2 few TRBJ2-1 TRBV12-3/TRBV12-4 CASSSSGRAFHEQFF TGTGCCAGCAGTTCTAGCGGGAGGGCCTTCCATGAGCAGTTCTTC
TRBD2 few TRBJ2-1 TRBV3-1 CASSQDSGLAGNEQFF TGTGCCAGCAGCCAAGATTCCGGACTAGCGGGCAATGAGCAGTTCTTC
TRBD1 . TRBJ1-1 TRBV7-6 CASSPPRTGGAVEAFF TGTGCCAGCAGCCCTCCTCGGACAGGGGGCGCGGTTGAAGCTTTCTTT
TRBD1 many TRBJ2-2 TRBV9 CASSAPGGANTGELFF TGTGCCAGCAGCGCCCCAGGGGGCGCGAACACCGGGGAGCTGTTTTTT
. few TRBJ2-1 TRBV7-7 CASSYSLGGEQFF TGTGCCAGCAGCTACTCTCTGGGGGGTGAGCAGTTCTTC
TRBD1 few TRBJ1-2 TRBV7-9 CASSTWDRNYGYTF TGTGCCAGCAGCACATGGGACAGAAACTATGGCTACACCTTC
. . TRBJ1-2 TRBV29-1 CSVVGPYGYTF TGCAGCGTTGTCGGGCCCTATGGCTACACCTTC
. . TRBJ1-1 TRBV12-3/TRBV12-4 CASSFRAWNTEAFF TGTGCCAGCAGTTTTAGGGCGTGGAACACTGAAGCTTTCTTT
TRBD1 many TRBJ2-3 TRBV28 CASSSTHSRTGENTDTQYF TGTGCCAGCAGTTCGACCCATAGTCGGACAGGGGAGAACACAGATACGCAGTATTTT
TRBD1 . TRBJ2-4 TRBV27 CASSLSSPGGHIGNIQYF TGTGCCAGCAGTTTATCGTCGCCAGGGGGTCATATTGGGAACATTCAGTACTTC
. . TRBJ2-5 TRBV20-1 CSARASVVGETQYF TGCAGTGCTAGAGCTAGCGTAGTTGGAGAGACCCAGTACTTC
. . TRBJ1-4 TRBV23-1 CASSQSVGNEKLFF TGCGCCAGCAGTCAATCTGTTGGGAATGAAAAACTGTTTTTT
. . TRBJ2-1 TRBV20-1 CSVNWYNEQFF TGCAGTGTAAACTGGTACAATGAGCAGTTCTTC
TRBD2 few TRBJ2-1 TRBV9 CASSVDASGSWNEQFF TGTGCCAGCAGCGTAGATGCTAGCGGGAGTTGGAATGAGCAGTTCTTC
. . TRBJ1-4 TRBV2 CASSDRGQRTLNEKLFF TGTGCCAGCAGTGACCGAGGTCAGCGTACACTTAATGAAAAACTGTTTTTT
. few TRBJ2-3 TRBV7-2 CASSLVGSDTDTQYF TGTGCCAGCAGCTTAGTCGGGAGTGACACAGATACGCAGTATTTT
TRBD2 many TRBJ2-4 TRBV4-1 CASSHPRMGRAGDIQYF TGCGCCAGCAGCCACCCCCGGATGGGCAGGGCGGGAGACATTCAGTACTTC
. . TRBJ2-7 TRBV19 CASSMGHYEQYF TGTGCCAGTAGTATGGGCCACTACGAGCAGTACTTC